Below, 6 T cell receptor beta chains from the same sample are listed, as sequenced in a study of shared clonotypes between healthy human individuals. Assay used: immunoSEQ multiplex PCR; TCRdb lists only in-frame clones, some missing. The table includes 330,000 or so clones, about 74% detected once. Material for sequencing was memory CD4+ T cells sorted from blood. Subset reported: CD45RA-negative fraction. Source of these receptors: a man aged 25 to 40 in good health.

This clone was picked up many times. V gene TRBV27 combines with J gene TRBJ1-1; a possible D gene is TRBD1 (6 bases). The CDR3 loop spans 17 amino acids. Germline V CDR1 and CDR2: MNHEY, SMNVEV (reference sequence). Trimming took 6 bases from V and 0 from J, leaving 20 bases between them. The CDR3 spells CASRERDNNLLNTEAFF. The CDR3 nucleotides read TGTGCCAGCAGGGAACGGGACAACAACCTGCTGAACACTGAAGCTTTCTTT.

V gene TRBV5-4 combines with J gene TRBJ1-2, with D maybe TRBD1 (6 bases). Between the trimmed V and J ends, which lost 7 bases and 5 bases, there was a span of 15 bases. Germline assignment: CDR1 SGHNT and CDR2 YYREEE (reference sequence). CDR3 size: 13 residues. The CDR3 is CASVPQGLYGYTF. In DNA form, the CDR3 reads TGTGCCAGCGTACCCCAGGGGTTATATGGCTACACCTTC.

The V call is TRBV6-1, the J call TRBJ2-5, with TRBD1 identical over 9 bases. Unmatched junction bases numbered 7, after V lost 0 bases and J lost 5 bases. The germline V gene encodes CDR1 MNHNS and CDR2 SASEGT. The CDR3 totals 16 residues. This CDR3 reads CASSEAAGQGMETQYF. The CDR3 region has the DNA TGTGCCAGCAGTGAAGCAGCGGGACAGGGCATGGAGACCCAGTACTTC.

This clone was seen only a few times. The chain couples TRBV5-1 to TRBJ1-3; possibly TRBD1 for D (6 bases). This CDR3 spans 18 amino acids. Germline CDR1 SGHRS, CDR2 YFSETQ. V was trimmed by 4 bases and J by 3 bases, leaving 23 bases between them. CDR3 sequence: CASSPLPIEGGGGNTIYF. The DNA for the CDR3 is TGCGCCAGCAGCCCTCTACCAATAGAGGGGGGAGGTGGAAACACCATATATTTT.

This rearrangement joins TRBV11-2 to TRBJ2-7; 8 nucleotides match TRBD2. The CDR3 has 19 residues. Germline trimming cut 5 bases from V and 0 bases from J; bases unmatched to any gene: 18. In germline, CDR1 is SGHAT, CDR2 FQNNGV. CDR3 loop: CASSRQQPRRSGSSYEQYF. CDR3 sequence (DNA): TGTGCCAGCAGCAGGCAACAGCCCAGGAGGAGCGGGAGCTCCTACGAGCAGTACTTC.

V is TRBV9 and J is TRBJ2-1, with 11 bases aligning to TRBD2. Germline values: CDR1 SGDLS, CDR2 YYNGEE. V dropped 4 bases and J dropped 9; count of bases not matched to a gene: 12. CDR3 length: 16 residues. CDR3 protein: CASSLSGTSGPFEQFF. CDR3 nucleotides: TGTGCCAGCAGCCTCTCCGGGACTAGCGGCCCCTTTGAGCAGTTCTTC.